The TCR beta chain under discussion was sequenced for a study of CXCR3-negative and CXCR3-positive naive CD8 T cells. Points from the study as a whole: Memory CD8+ T cell repertoires were far less diverse than both naive subsets. CXCR3-positive naive cells carried more hydrophobic TRB CDR3s than CXCR3-negative ones.

This CDR3 has 12 amino acids. CDR1 is SGHRS and CDR2 is YFSETQ in the germline V gene. Turning to this clonotype: What it binds is unknown.

All TRB cDNA libraries came from 5' RACE performed with UMI labels. With the 5' RACE reads reprocessed, TCRdb shows one record per CDR3 protein and no DNA. Its clone listing holds around 150,000 distinct CDR3 sequences. The receptor comes from a human donor in good health. Some clones in this sample may be carry-over from other donors' samples. Source material: naive CXCR3+ CD8+ T cells from blood. Subset given: CD45RO-CCR7+CD27+CD95- naive CD8+ T cells expressing CXCR3 (TNR3+). The chain carries TRBV5-1 and TRBJ2-1; TCRdb's D call of TRBD2 is untestable without DNA. The CDR3 spells CASRAGSAPPVF.